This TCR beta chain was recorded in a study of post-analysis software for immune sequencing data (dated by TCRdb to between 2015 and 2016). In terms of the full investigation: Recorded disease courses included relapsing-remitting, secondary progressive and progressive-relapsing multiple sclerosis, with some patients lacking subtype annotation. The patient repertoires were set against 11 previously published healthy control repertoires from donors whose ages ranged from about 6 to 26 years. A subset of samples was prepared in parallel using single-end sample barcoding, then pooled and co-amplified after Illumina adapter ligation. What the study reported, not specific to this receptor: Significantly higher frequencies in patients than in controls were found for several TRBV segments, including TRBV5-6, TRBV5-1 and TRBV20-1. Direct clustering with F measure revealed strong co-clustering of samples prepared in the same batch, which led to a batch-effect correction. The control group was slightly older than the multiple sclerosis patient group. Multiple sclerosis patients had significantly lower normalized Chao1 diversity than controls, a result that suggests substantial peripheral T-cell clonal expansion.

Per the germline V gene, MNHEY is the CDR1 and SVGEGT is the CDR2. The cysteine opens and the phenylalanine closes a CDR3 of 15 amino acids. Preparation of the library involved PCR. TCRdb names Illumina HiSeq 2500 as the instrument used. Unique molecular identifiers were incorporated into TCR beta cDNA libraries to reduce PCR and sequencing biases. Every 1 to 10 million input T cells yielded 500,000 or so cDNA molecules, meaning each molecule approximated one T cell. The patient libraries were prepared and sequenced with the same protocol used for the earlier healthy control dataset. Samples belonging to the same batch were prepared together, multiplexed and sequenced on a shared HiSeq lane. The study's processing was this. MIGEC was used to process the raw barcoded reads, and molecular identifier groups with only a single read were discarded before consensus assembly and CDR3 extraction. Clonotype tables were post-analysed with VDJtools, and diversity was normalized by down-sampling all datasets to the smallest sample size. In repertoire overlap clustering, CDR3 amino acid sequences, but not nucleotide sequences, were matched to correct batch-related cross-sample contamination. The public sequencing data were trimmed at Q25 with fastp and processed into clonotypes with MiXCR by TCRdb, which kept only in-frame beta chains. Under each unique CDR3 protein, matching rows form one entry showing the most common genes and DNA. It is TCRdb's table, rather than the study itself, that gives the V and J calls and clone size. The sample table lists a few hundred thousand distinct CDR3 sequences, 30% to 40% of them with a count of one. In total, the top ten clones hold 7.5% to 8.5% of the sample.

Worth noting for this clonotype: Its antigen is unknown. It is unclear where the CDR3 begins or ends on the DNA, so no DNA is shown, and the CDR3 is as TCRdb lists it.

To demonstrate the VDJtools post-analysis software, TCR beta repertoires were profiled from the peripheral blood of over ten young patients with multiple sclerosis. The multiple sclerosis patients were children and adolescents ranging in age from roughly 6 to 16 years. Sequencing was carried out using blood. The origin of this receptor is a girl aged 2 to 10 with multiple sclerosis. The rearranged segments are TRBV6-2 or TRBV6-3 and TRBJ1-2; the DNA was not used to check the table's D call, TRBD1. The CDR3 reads CASIPWGQGNSGCTF.